A selection of T cell receptor beta chains follows, all from one sample in a study of cytomegalovirus exposure and HLA in healthy donors. Assay used: immunoSEQ multiplex PCR; TCRdb lists only in-frame clones, some missing. The data contain 100,000 to 150,000 clones, roughly 80% of them singletons. The specimen sequenced was PBMCs. These receptors were collected from a male donor in good health and CMV-seronegative. The CDR3 runs from the conserved cysteine through the conserved F or W. Fields, in order: J gene, clone size, V gene, D gene, CDR3 DNA, CDR3 protein. A D gene is named only where the DNA matches it firmly. Not every row has a clone size; where given, it reads once, few, many or a size class.

TRBJ2-2 . TRBV7-9 . TGTGCCAGCAACAATCTAGGCAGGGCAGAGAACACCGGGGAGCTGTTTTTT CASNNLGRAENTGELFF
TRBJ1-5 . TRBV5-1 . TGCGCCAGCAGCTTGAACCCGGCAGGGCAGCTTAATCAGCCCCAGCATTTT CASSLNPAGQLNQPQHF
TRBJ1-5 . TRBV2 . TGTGCCAGCAGTGACATCCGGCAGCCCCAGCATTTT CASSDIRQPQHF
TRBJ2-3 once TRBV7-9 TRBD2 TGTGCCAGCAGTCCGAGCGGGGGGCCGGGGGCAGATACGCAGTATTTT CASSPSGGPGADTQYF
TRBJ2-2 few TRBV11-3 . TGTGCCAGCAGCTTCTATACCTCGACAGACACCGGGGAGCTGTTTTTT CASSFYTSTDTGELFF
TRBJ1-1 few TRBV19 . TGTGCCAGTAAGGGACAAGGGACTGAAGCTTTCTTT CASKGQGTEAFF
TRBJ2-1 once TRBV9 TRBD2 TGTGCCAGCAGCGCCGGGACTAGAGGATACAATGAGCAGTTCTTC CASSAGTRGYNEQFF
TRBJ2-7 . TRBV19 . TGTGCCAGTATGGATCCAGGGGACTCCTACGAGCAGTACTTC CASMDPGDSYEQYF
TRBJ2-4 . TRBV4-1 TRBD1 TGCGCCAGCAGCCATCCGACAGGGGGATTCAAAAACAGTCAGTACTTC CASSHPTGGFKNSQYF
TRBJ2-7 . TRBV7-9 . TGTGCCAGCAGCCCCCTCGGGGGGCCCTACTACGAGCAGTACTTC CASSPLGGPYYEQYF
TRBJ1-2 . TRBV18 . TGTGCCAGCTCACCTTTGGGCACAGAGGGCTACACCTTC CASSPLGTEGYTF
TRBJ2-7 . TRBV27 TRBD1 TGTGCCAGCAGTTTATTAGGGGGCGGGTACGAGCAGTACTTC CASSLLGGGYEQYF
TRBJ1-5 . TRBV4-3 . TGCGCCAGCAGCCAAGATAGGCACGGGAATCAGCCCCAGCATTTT CASSQDRHGNQPQHF
TRBJ1-1 . TRBV2 TRBD1 TGTGCCAGCAGGCCCGGGACAGGTATCAACACTGAAGCTTTCTTT CASRPGTGINTEAFF
TRBJ1-1 . TRBV7-9 TRBD1 TGTGCCAGCAGCTTTGGACAGGGTTTGAATGCTTTCTTT CASSFGQGLNAFF
TRBJ2-2 . TRBV11-3 . TGTGCCAGCAGCTCTACTACGAACACCGGGGAGCTGTTTTTT CASSSTTNTGELFF
TRBJ2-7 . TRBV5-1 TRBD1 TGCGCCAGCAGCTTGGGACAGGGGGGTGTCTACGAGCAGTACTTC CASSLGQGGVYEQYF
TRBJ1-4 . TRBV6-5 TRBD1 TGTGCCAGCAGTCAACCGGGACAGGGGGGTGAAAAACTGTTTTTT CASSQPGQGGEKLFF
TRBJ1-5 . TRBV19 TRBD1 TGTGCCACCCAGGTCGGACAGGGTTCGCGAAATCAGCCCCAGCATTTT CATQVGQGSRNQPQHF
TRBJ2-7 . TRBV25-1 TRBD2 TGTGCCAGCAGTGATCCTGGGACTACTTTTTCCTACGAGCAGTACTTC CASSDPGTTFSYEQYF
TRBJ2-7 . TRBV2 TRBD2 TGTGCCAGCTTTGGCTGGGCAGCGGGAGGGCCCCACGAGCAGTACTTC CASFGWAAGGPHEQYF
TRBJ2-3 . TRBV18 . TGTGCCAGCTCAACCCTAGGGGGGGGACCAGATACGCAGTATTTT CASSTLGGGPDTQYF
TRBJ1-5 . TRBV7-9 TRBD1 TGTGCCAGCAGCTCTGACAGGGTCGAGCAGCCCCAGCATTTT CASSSDRVEQPQHF
TRBJ2-5 few TRBV15 . TGTGCCACCAGCAGAGCGGACCAAGAGACCCAGTACTTC CATSRADQETQYF
TRBJ2-6 . TRBV19 TRBD2 TGCGCCAGTATGGCACTAGCGGGGGTGGTCTCTGGGGCCAACGTCCTGACTTTC CASMALAGVVSGANVLTF